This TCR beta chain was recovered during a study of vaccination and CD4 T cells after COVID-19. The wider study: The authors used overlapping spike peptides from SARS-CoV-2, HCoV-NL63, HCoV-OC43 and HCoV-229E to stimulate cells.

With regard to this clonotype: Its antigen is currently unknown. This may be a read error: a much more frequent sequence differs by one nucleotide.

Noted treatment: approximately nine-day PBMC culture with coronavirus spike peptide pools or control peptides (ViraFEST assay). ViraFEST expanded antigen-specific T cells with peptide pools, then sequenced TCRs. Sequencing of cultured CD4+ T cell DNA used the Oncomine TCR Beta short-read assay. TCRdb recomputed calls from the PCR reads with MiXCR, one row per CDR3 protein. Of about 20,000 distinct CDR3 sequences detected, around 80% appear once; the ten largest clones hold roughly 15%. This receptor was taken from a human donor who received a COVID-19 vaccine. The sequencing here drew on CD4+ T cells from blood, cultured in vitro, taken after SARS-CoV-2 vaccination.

The CDR3 reads CAWSDLRTANSPLHF. DNA of the CDR3: TGTGCCTGGAGTGACCTAAGGACAGCTAATTCACCCCTCCACTTT. The chain combines TRBV30 with TRBJ1-6; perhaps TRBD1 as D (6 bases). CDR3 length: 15 amino acids. Germline V CDR1 and CDR2: GTSNPN, SVGIG (reference sequence). With 1 base removed from V and 6 bases from J, the gap between germline ends came to 13 bases.